This T cell receptor (beta chain) was captured by sequencing in a study of CXCR3-negative and CXCR3-positive naive CD8 T cells. Overall study context: Sequencing brought in 150 million or so TRB reads altogether, and each library got about 1.5 +/- 0.3 million.

UMI-labeled TRB cDNA libraries were prepared by 5' RACE. TCRdb re-called the 5' RACE reads, yielding one record per CDR3 amino acid sequence without DNA. This listing includes approximately 59,000 distinct CDR3 sequences. Study findings and constraints: A higher hydrophobicity marked the TRB CDR3s of CXCR3-positive naive cells versus CXCR3-negative naive cells. Naive subsets expressed similar surface CD5; TRB CDR3 features served to infer TCR strength. PBMCs showed partially decreased CXCR3 expression after cryopreservation, and most assays used fresh PBMCs. Much lower diversity was found in memory CD8+ cells, while both naive subsets had comparably high diversity.

Concerning this clonotype: Its matching antigen is unknown.

The CDR3 consists of 16 residues. The V gene's germline CDR1 is KGHSH and CDR2 LQKENI. The clonotype was recovered from a human donor in good health. Some clones in this sample may be carry-over from other donors' samples. J is TRBJ2-1 and V is TRBV18; TCRdb's D call, TRBD1, is unchecked because there is no DNA. Specimen: naive CXCR3+ CD8+ T cells from blood. Sample subset: CD45RO-CCR7+CD27+CD95- naive CD8+ T cells expressing CXCR3 (TNR3+). CDR3 protein: CASSPPVGTVYNEQFF.